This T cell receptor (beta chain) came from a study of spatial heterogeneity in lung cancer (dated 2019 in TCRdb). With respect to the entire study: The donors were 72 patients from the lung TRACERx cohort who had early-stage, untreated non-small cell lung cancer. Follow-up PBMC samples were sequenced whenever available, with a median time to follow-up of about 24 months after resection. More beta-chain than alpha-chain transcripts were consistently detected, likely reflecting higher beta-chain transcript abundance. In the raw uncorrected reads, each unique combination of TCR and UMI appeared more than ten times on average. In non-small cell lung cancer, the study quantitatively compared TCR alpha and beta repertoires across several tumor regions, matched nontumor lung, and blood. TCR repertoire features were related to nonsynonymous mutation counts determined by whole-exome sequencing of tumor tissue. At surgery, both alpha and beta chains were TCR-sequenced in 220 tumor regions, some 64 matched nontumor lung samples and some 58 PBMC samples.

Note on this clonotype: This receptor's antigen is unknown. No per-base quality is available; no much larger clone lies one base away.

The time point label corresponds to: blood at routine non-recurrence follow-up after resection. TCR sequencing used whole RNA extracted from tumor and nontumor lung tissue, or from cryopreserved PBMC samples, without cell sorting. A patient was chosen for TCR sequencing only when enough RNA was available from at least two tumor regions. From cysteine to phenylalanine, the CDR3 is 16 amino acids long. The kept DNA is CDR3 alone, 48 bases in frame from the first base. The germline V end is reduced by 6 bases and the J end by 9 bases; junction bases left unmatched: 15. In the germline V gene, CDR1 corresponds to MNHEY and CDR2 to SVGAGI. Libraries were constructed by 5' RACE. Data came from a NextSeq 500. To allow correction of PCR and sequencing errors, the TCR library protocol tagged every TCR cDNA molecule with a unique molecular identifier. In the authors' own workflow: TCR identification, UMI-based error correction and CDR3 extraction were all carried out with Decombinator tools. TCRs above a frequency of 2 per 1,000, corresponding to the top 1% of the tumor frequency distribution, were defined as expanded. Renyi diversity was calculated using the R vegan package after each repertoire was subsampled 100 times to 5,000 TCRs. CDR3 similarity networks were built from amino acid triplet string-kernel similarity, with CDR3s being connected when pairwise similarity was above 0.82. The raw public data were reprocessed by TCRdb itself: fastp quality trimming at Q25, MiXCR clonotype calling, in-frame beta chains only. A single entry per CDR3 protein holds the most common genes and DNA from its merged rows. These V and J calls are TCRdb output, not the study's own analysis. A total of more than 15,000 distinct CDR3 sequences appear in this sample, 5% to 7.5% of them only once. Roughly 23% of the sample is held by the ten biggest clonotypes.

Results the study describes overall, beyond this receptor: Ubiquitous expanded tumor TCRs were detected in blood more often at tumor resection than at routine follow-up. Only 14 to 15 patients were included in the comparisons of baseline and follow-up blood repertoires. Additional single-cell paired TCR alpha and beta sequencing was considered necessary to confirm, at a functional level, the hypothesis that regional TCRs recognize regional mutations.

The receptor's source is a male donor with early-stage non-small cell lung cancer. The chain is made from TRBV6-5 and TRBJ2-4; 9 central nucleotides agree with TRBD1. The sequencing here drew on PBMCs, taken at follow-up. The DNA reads TGTGCCAGCAGGAGAGACAGGGGGACGGTCGGGAGCATTCAGTACTTC. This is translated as CASRRDRGTVGSIQYF.